The 22 T cell receptor beta chains below were found in one sample sequenced in a study of shared clonotypes between healthy human individuals (dated by TCRdb to the early 2020s). Libraries came from the immunoSEQ multiplex PCR assay. This immuneACCESS table, as held by TCRdb, lists in-frame sequences with V and J called but not all clones. Of the missing ones, under half trace to an unresolved V gene in checked studies; the others have no known cause. Across this sample there are more than 550,000 clones, with 90% seen only once. The top ten clones comprise more than 30% of the sample. Sample: memory CD8+ T cells from PBMCs. This specimen's cell subset or site label, per the study, means: CD45RO+ cells pooled with CCR7-negative TemRA cells. The receptors shown here come from a man aged 18-30 years in good health. Some clones in this sample may be carry-over from other donors' samples.

This clone was picked up a small number of times. The rearrangement links TRBV30 to TRBJ2-6; possibly TRBD1 for D (6 bases). The germline gives CDR1 GTSNPN, CDR2 SVGIG (reference sequence). V lost 0 bases, J lost 2 bases, and 11 bases lay in between. This CDR3 is built from 16 residues. CDR3 sequence: CAWSVLGTPGANVLTF. The CDR3 bases are TGTGCCTGGAGTGTTCTGGGGACACCTGGGGCCAACGTCCTGACTTTC.

The V gene is TRBV7-9, the J gene TRBJ2-7; D possibly corresponds to TRBD2 (5 bases). This CDR3 is 12 amino acids long. CDR1 and CDR2 (germline): SEHNR, FQNEAQ (reference sequence). Trimming cost V 0 bases and J 6 bases, with 6 bases left between them. The CDR3 bases are TGTGCCAGCAGCTTAGCGCGGGCCGAGCAGTACTTC. Translating it yields CASSLARAEQYF.

The V and J genes are TRBV11-2 and TRBJ2-5; D is possibly TRBD1 (5 bases). V was shortened by 5 bases and J by 3 bases, with 13 bases between the two germline ends. The length of the CDR3 is 14 residues. Germline V gives CDR1 SGHAT, CDR2 FQNNGV. The CDR3 bases are TGTGCCAGCAGCCATTGGGGCCGAGAAGAGACCCAGTACTTC. Translating it yields CASSHWGREETQYF. The whole variable domain, filled in from reference TRBV11-2 and TRBJ2-5, reads EAGVAQSPRYKIIEKRQSVAFWCNPISGHATLYWYQQILGQGPKLLIQFQNNGVVDDSQLPKDRFSAERLKGVDSTLKIQPAKLEDSAVYLCASSHWGREETQYFGPGTRLLVL.

The rearrangement links TRBV7-9 to TRBJ2-5, with D possibly being TRBD1 (5 bases). Germline V gives CDR1 SEHNR, CDR2 FQNEAQ (reference sequence). The germline V and J ends were trimmed by 0 bases and 5 bases, with 22 bases remaining between them. The CDR3 covers 18 residues. CDR3 in amino acids: CASSLAFQGWTEQETQYF. CDR3 bases: TGTGCCAGCAGCTTAGCTTTCCAGGGTTGGACGGAGCAGGAGACCCAGTACTTC.

This clone was seen a few times. The chain has TRBV2 and TRBJ2-7; the D gene is possibly TRBD2 (6 bases). The V gene lost 6 bases and the J gene lost 3 bases, with 12 bases spanning the gap. CDR3 size: 13 residues. In germline, CDR1 is SNHLY, CDR2 FYNNEI. CDR3 residues: CASRQSGGYEQYF. CDR3 DNA sequence: TGTGCCAGCAGGCAGTCCGGGGGCTACGAGCAGTACTTC.

The chain recombines TRBV14 with TRBJ2-7, with a possible D match to TRBD1 (6 bases). The CDR3 consists of 18 residues. The germline V gene has CDR1 SGHDN and CDR2 FVKESK. Trimming took off 4 bases at V and 0 bases at J, with 22 bases between the two ends. CDR3 DNA: TGTGCCAGCAGCCTTCCTCCACGGCAGGGGCGCTCCTCCTACGAGCAGTACTTC. Translation gives CASSLPPRQGRSSYEQYF.

This CDR3 is CASSQAGTVYGYTF. Written as DNA, the CDR3 is TGCGCCAGCAGCCAAGCCGGGACGGTCTATGGCTACACCTTC. V is TRBV4-3 and J is TRBJ1-2; D is possibly TRBD1 (5 bases). CDR3 length: 14 amino acids. Trimming pared 1 base from V and 4 bases from J, leaving 10 bases between. Germline V lookup: CDR1 LGHNA, CDR2 YSLEER.

This clone was detected only once. The chain carries TRBV28 and TRBJ1-3, with unresolved D. Germline V gene sequence: CDR1 MDHEN, CDR2 SYDVKM. V was cut by 6 bases and J by 0 bases, with 12 bases left in between. This CDR3 region has 15 residues. The CDR3 sequence is CASRGRAYSGNTIYF. DNA of the CDR3: TGTGCCAGCAGGGGTAGGGCCTACTCTGGAAACACCATATATTTT.

This rearrangement joins TRBV2 to TRBJ2-7; D may be TRBD2 (7 bases). The CDR3 covers 15 residues. Trimming shortened V by 4 bases and J by 1 base, and 14 bases separated the two germline ends. The germline CDR1 and CDR2 sequences are SNHLY and FYNNEI. CDR3 protein: CASSGWGGESYEQYF. In nucleotides, the CDR3 is TGTGCCAGCAGTGGCTGGGGGGGCGAATCCTACGAGCAGTACTTC.

This chain uses TRBV7-9 with TRBJ2-7, with a tentative D call TRBD1 (6 bases). The CDR3 is made up of 14 amino acids. The ends were cut back, 8 bases at V and 5 bases at J, with 19 bases in the middle. Germline values: CDR1 SEHNR, CDR2 FQNEAQ (reference sequence). CDR3 region: CASGRSTRGDEQYF. The CDR3 DNA reads as TGTGCCAGCGGCCGGTCCACCAGGGGAGACGAGCAGTACTTC.

J is TRBJ2-7 and V is TRBV5-8; D unresolved. Trimming stripped 3 bases from V and 5 bases from J, with 15 bases between. This CDR3 has 14 amino acids. Germline CDR1 and CDR2: SGHTS and YDEGEE. For the CDR3, the DNA is TGTGCCAGCAGCTCAGGTCGGTGGGTTGACGAGCAGTACTTC. This translates into CASSSGRWVDEQYF.

The J gene is TRBJ2-7, the V gene TRBV28, with D tentatively TRBD1 (5 bases). Trimming removed 7 bases from V and 3 bases from J, with 22 bases in between. CDR1 and CDR2 (germline): MDHEN, SYDVKM. CDR3 length: 16 residues. The CDR3 DNA follows: TGTGCCAGCACCACGGTTGGTGGTGACAGAAGCTACGAGCAGTACTTC. It specifies CASTTVGGDRSYEQYF.

V is TRBV19 and J is TRBJ1-2, with D unresolved. CDR3 length: 15 residues. Trimming removed 1 base at V and 2 bases at J, with 11 bases between. Germline V gene lookup returns CDR1 LNHDA and CDR2 SQIVND (reference sequence). The CDR3 DNA reads as TGTGCCAGTAGTATAGCGAGAGGGATGAACTATGGCTACACCTTC. It yields the protein CASSIARGMNYGYTF.

The V and J genes are TRBV11-2 and TRBJ2-1; possibly TRBD1 or TRBD2 for D (5 bases each). Germline lookup yields CDR1 SGHAT and CDR2 FQNNGV. Deletions cut 5 bases from V and 4 bases from J, with 24 bases between. CDR3 length: 18 amino acids. The CDR3 DNA follows: TGTGCCAGCAGCCTAATTAGGGGTCCGGCTAGCAGATACAATGAGCAGTTCTTC. It is translated as CASSLIRGPASRYNEQFF.

This rearrangement joins TRBV18 to TRBJ1-1, with D unclear. Per the germline V gene, CDR1 is KGHSH and CDR2 is LQKENI. V lost 0 bases and J lost 1, with 3 bases in between. The length of the CDR3 is 13 residues. In DNA form, the CDR3 reads TGTGCCAGCTCACCACCTGGGAACACTGAAGCTTTCTTT. It specifies CASSPPGNTEAFF.

The CDR3 DNA reads TGTGCCAGCAGCTCAACGGACAGAAACAACTATGGCTACACCTTC. As protein: CASSSTDRNNYGYTF. This rearrangement joins TRBV4-2 to TRBJ1-2, with D possibly matching TRBD1 (6 bases). Between the trimmed V and J ends, which lost 5 bases and 2 bases, there was a span of 15 bases. Germline V gene sequence: CDR1 LGHNA, CDR2 YNFKEQ. The CDR3 totals 15 residues.

V and J are TRBV11-2 and TRBJ2-1; TRBD1 matches 8 bases. From germline, CDR1 is SGHAT and CDR2 FQNNGV. The V and J ends lost 5 bases and 7 bases, in that order; junction bases with no gene match: 10. The CDR3 has 15 amino acids. The DNA for the CDR3 is TGTGCCAGCAGCCCGCGTGGAACAGGGGGGAATGAGCAGTTCTTC. As protein: CASSPRGTGGNEQFF.

DNA for the CDR3: TGCGCCAGCAGCCAAGTCTGGGGGGACGAGCAGTACTTC. It specifies CASSQVWGDEQYF. This chain uses TRBV4-1 with TRBJ2-7, with D possibly matching TRBD2 (6 bases). Germline values: CDR1 MGHRA, CDR2 YSYEKL. V was trimmed by 1 base and J by 5 bases, leaving 9 bases between them. This CDR3 has 13 residues.

This sequence joins TRBV18 and TRBJ2-5; tentatively, D is TRBD2 (6 bases). The CDR3 is 15 amino acids. V was clipped by 3 bases and J by 0 bases, with 11 bases between them. Germline CDR1 KGHSH, CDR2 LQKENI. The CDR3 is CASSPTRGNQETQYF. The CDR3, as DNA: TGTGCCAGCTCACCTACGCGGGGAAACCAAGAGACCCAGTACTTC.

The chain employs TRBV29-1 and TRBJ2-5; maybe TRBD2 (5 bases). Germline lookup yields CDR1 SQVTM and CDR2 ANQGSEA. Trimming pared 6 bases from V and 2 bases from J, leaving 16 bases between. The CDR3 is made up of 14 amino acids. Here the CDR3 reads CSVYGVTGQETQYF. The DNA for the CDR3 is TGCAGCGTATATGGGGTTACGGGGCAAGAGACCCAGTACTTC.

The chain couples TRBV7-9 to TRBJ2-3; 13 bases are a match to TRBD2. This CDR3 is 17 amino acids long. Germline V CDR1 and CDR2: SEHNR, FQNEAQ (reference sequence). The V gene end was trimmed by 3 bases and the J gene end by 4 bases; junction bases not matched to a gene: 7. The CDR3 loop is CASSFRTSGRGADTQYF. The CDR3 region has the DNA TGTGCCAGCAGCTTTCGGACTAGCGGGAGAGGCGCAGATACGCAGTATTTT.

V is TRBV7-3 and J is TRBJ2-5; TRBD1 matches at 8 bases. V shed 5 bases and J 4 bases; nucleotides not matched to a gene: 6. Germline CDR1 and CDR2: SGHTA and FQGTGA. The CDR3 covers 14 residues. CDR3 sequence: CASSPTGGRETQYF. The CDR3 DNA reads TGTGCCAGCAGCCCCACAGGGGGGCGAGAGACCCAGTACTTC. Combining the CDR3 with reference TRBV7-3 and TRBJ2-5 gives the whole variable domain GAGVSQTPSNKVTEKGKYVELRCDPISGHTALYWYRQSLGQGPEFLIYFQGTGAADDSGLPNDRFFAVRPEGSVSTLKIQRTERGDSAVYLCASSPTGGRETQYFGPGTRLLVL.